This T cell receptor (beta chain) is from a study of post-analysis software for immune sequencing data. Study-level results: The study found TRBV5-6, TRBV5-1 and TRBV20-1 among about five TRBV segments more frequent in patients than controls. Compared with controls, patients showed significantly lower normalized Chao1 diversity.

Incorporated into the TCR beta cDNA libraries were unique molecular identifiers, which served to reduce PCR and sequencing biases. One entry per CDR3 protein results from TCRdb running MiXCR on the PCR reads. The sample has hundreds of thousands of distinct CDR3 sequences, roughly 45% seen once; the top ten hold around 10%. To note about this clonotype: Antigen: not known. The germline gene is not matched at one end of the junction; a read error may be the cause.

This CDR3 region has 12 residues. Germline values: CDR1 DFQATT, CDR2 SNEGSKA (reference sequence). The chain uses TRBV20-1 and TRBJ2-3, with D tentatively TRBD2 (6 bases). The sample was blood. This receptor was identified in a girl between 10 and 17 years old with multiple sclerosis. CDR3 bases: TGCAGTTCTAGCGTTCTCACAGATACGCAGTATTTT. Encoded protein: CSSSVLTDTQYF.